This TCR beta chain was documented in a study of shared clonotypes between healthy human individuals. The study, taken as a whole, reports: Rarefaction exposed incomplete sorted-subset sequencing despite large depth. Richness estimates generally favored naive over memory subsets.

Produced via immunoSEQ multiplex PCR; TCRdb's table is partial and in-frame only. The sample includes millions of clones, roughly 95% of them seen just once. The germline V gene encodes CDR1 MGHRA and CDR2 YSYEKL. V trimming: 2 bases; J trimming: 6 bases; junction bases outside the gene matches: 3. This CDR3 is 14 amino acids long. Regarding this clone: Its target is unknown.

V usage is TRBV4-1 and J usage is TRBJ1-4, with TRBD1 matching 7 bases. The specimen sequenced was naive CD4+ T cells sorted from blood. Subset denoted: CD45RA+ positively selected. The TCR originated in a man younger than 35 in good health. This CDR3 reads CASSQRQGYEKLFF. DNA for the CDR3: TGCGCCAGCAGCCAAAGACAGGGTTATGAAAAACTGTTTTTT.